Included here is one TCR beta chain sequence, with context. As yet, its antigen is unknown. The CDR3 is 12 amino acids. The V gene's germline CDR1 is KGHSH and CDR2 LQKENI. V lost 3 bases, J lost 7 bases, and 3 bases stayed unmatched. These data originate in a study of beta chain features in type 1 diabetes. What was sequenced were expressed TCRB transcripts, since all of the isolated RNA had been reverse transcribed. Assay: immunoSEQ multiplex PCR; the TCRdb copy retains only in-frame clones and omits some. The sample yields 240,000 or so clones, roughly 13% seen once. Study-level findings and limits: Moderate but significant shortening of TCRB CDR3s was recorded in all four CD4+ subsets from Type 1 diabetes patients.

The receptor was derived from a man under 40 with type 1 diabetes. V is TRBV18 and J is TRBJ2-7, with 7 nucleotides matching TRBD1. Material: naive CD4+ T cells from blood. In nucleotides, the CDR3 is TGTGCCAGCTCACCCACAGGGGCAGAGCAGTACTTC. This encodes CASSPTGAEQYF.